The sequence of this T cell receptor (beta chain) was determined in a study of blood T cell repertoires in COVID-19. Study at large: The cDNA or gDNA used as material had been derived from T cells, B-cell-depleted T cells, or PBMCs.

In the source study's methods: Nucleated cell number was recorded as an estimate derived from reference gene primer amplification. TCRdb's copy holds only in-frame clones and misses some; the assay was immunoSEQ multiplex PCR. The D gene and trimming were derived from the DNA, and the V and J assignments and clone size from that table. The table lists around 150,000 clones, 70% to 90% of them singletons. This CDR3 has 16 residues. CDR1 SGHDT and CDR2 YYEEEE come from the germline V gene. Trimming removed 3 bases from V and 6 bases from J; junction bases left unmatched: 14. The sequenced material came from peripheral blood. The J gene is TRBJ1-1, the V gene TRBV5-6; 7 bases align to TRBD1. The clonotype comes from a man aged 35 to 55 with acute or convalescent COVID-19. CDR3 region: CASSWGQGVLNPEAFF. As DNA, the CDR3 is TGTGCCAGCAGCTGGGGGCAGGGGGTGCTCAACCCTGAAGCTTTCTTT.